This T cell receptor (beta chain) was documented in a study of CD8 T cells in Susac syndrome. The CDR3 is 15 residues long. V lost 4 bases and J lost 4, with 14 bases in between. Germline CDR1 SGHDN, CDR2 FVKESK. A note on this clonotype: Its antigen is not known.

A quantity of about 0.45 to 1 ug RNA underwent reverse transcription using random hexamers. Amplification of TCR beta CDR3 used immunoSEQ multiplex PCR across 54 Vbeta and 13 Jbeta. Via MiXCR, TCRdb re-called the immunoSEQ multiplex PCR reads, giving one row per CDR3 protein. The sample lists about 140,000 distinct CDR3 sequences, roughly 94% occurring once. General study points: A relatively small number of individuals underwent TCR sequencing and HLA analysis.

CD8+ and CD4+ T cells from blood underwent TCR beta sequencing, which was carried out in a high-throughput format. Healthy donors acted as controls, with matching for age and sex. The source is a human donor in good health. The sequenced sample was CD4+ T cells from PBMCs. V is TRBV14 and J is TRBJ2-1; tentative D call: TRBD2 (5 bases). In nucleotides, the CDR3 is TGTGCCAGCAGCCGGACGCGGGCGCTATACAATGAGCAGTTCTTC. Translated, it gives CASSRTRALYNEQFF.